This T cell receptor (beta chain) emerged from a study of breast tumors, draining lymph nodes, adjacent tissues. Concerning this clonotype: Its antigen remains unidentified. At one of its ends the junction is not consistent with the germline gene, which may arise from a read error.

TCRdb re-called the multiplex PCR reads through MiXCR, storing one row per CDR3 protein. Seen here are 200,000 to 250,000 distinct CDR3 sequences, less than 40% observed once, and the top ten hold 3% to 4%. Study outcomes and limitations: The lymph node origin of tumor T cells was framed as consistent with a hypothesis, not demonstrated. Findings are consistent with lymph node origin and intratumoral expansion of most tumor T cells. Compared with lymph nodes, tumors were less diverse; compared with nontumor tissue, more. Luminal-like breast cancer showed significantly greater tumor-nontumor repertoire similarity than basal-like breast cancer did.

Breast cancer patients provided tissue from their axillary draining lymph nodes. Source material: axillary lymph node tissue. This TCR was sampled from a female donor with breast cancer. Some clones in this sample may be carry-over from other donors' samples.

As DNA, the CDR3 is TGTGCTAGCAGCCCCAGAGGGCGGTTCTTAAGCCCTAGCGGGAGAGAGACCCAGTACTTC. Amino acids: CASSPRGRFLSPSGRETQYF. V is TRBV7-7 and J is TRBJ2-5, with TRBD2 matching 10 bases. This CDR3 has 20 amino acids. The germline gives CDR1 SSHAT, CDR2 FNYEAQ (reference sequence).